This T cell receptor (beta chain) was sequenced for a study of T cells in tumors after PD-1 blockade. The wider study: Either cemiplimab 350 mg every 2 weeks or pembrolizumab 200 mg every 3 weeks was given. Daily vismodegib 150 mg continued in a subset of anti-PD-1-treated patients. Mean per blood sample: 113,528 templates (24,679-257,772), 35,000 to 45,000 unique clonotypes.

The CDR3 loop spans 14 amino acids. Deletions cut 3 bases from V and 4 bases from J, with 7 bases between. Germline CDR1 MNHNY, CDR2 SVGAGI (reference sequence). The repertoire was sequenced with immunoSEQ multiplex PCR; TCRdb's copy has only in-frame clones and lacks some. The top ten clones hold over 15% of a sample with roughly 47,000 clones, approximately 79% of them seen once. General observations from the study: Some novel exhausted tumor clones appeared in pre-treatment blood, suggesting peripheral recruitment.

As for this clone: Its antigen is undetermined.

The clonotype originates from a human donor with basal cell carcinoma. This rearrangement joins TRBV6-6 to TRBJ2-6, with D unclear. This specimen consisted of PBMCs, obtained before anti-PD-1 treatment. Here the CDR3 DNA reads TGTGCCAGCAGTTATAGGACCGGGGCCAACGTCCTGACTTTC. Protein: CASSYRTGANVLTF.